This T cell receptor (beta chain) is drawn from a study of early T cells in non-severe SARS-CoV-2 infection. Across the study: Sequencing input comprised bulk RNA from unsorted whole blood; chain pairing was not available. Study-level findings and limits: A preference for anti-spike CD8 responses marked VDJdb matching, which missed private and CD4 specificities.

Trimming cost V 3 bases and J 1 base, with 13 bases left between them. Germline values: CDR1 MGHRA, CDR2 YSYEKL. The CDR3 consists of 16 residues. cDNA molecules, individually, were tagged with unique molecular identifiers. TCRdb re-called the 5' RACE reads through MiXCR, storing one row per CDR3 protein. The sample lists tens of thousands of distinct CDR3 sequences; more than 5.5% were seen once. This clonotype has at least ten counts. Its matching antigen is unknown. The chain links TRBV4-1 to TRBJ2-4; D uncertain. The receptor's source is an adult who was a healthcare worker with PCR-confirmed SARS-CoV-2 infection or an uninfected control (not recorded which). The sample comprised whole blood. The CDR3 protein is CASSQIPLMAKNIQYF. CDR3 nucleotide sequence: TGCGCCAGCAGCCAGATACCCCTGATGGCCAAAAACATTCAGTACTTC.